These 15 T cell receptor beta chains share one sample of origin, sequenced in a study of blood T cell repertoires in COVID-19. Libraries were prepared by immunoSEQ multiplex PCR; TCRdb keeps only in-frame clonotypes and omits some of them. The data hold over 200,000 clones, with approximately 88% observed a single time. Sequencing was done on a sample of peripheral blood. These receptor sequences come from a woman under 40 with acute or convalescent COVID-19.

The chain links TRBV6-5 to TRBJ1-1, with D possibly matching TRBD1 (6 bases). V was trimmed by 4 bases and J by 1 base, leaving 13 bases between them. The CDR3 extends over 15 amino acids. The germline CDR1 and CDR2 sequences are MNHEY and SVGAGI. CDR3 sequence (DNA): TGTGCCAGCAGTTTGGCGGGGGGCACGAACACTGAAGCTTTCTTT. Residues: CASSLAGGTNTEAFF.

The chain employs TRBV27 and TRBJ2-7; 7 bases line up with TRBD1. The CDR3 runs 15 residues. The V gene end was trimmed by 5 bases and the J gene end by 3 bases; junction bases not matched to a gene: 10. Germline-derived CDR1 and CDR2 are MNHEY and SMNVEV (reference sequence). CDR3: CASSVSTGQLYEQYF. CDR3 in DNA: TGTGCCAGCAGTGTAAGTACGGGACAGCTCTACGAGCAGTACTTC.

There are a few counts of this clone. This chain joins TRBV6-2 or TRBV6-3 and TRBJ2-7; TRBD2 aligns across 7 bases. V lost 3 bases to trimming and J lost 0 bases; unmatched junction nucleotides: 2. CDR3 length: 14 residues. The germline V gene encodes CDR1 MNHEY and CDR2 SVGEGT. The CDR3 spells CASSYAGASYEQYF. The CDR3 region has the DNA TGTGCCAGCAGTTATGCGGGAGCCTCCTACGAGCAGTACTTC.

The chain uses TRBV11-3 and TRBJ2-5; 11 bases align to TRBD2. CDR3 length equals 16 residues. V shed 8 bases, J shed 5 bases, and the junction held 13 bases outside the gene matches. Germline V gene sequence: CDR1 SGHNT, CDR2 YENEEA. CDR3 DNA sequence: TGTGCCAGCTTGAGGGGTAGCGGGAGGGCCGAGGAGACCCAGTACTTC. Translated: CASLRGSGRAEETQYF.

V and J are TRBV19 and TRBJ2-7; 9 positions agree with TRBD2. Unmatched junction bases numbered 12, after V lost 3 bases and J lost 6 bases. CDR3 length equals 16 residues. Germline V gene data show CDR1 as LNHDA and CDR2 as SQIVND (reference sequence). The CDR3 DNA reads TGTGCCAGTAGTATCTGGCGGGAGGGCCCTCGGGGCGAGCAGTACTTC. Protein sequence: CASSIWREGPRGEQYF.

The V gene is TRBV7-2, the J gene TRBJ2-7; 9 nucleotides line up with TRBD2. Losses at the gene ends were 8 bases for V and 3 bases for J; bases not matched to a gene: 11. Per germline, CDR1 SGHTA and CDR2 FQGNSA. The CDR3 has 15 residues. The CDR3 nucleotides read TGTGCCAGCGCCCGGAACCGACTAGCGGACTACGAGCAGTACTTC. Protein: CASARNRLADYEQYF.

This clone has only a few counts. The chain joins TRBV9 to TRBJ2-1; D perhaps matches TRBD2 (5 bases). There are 14 residues in the CDR3. From germline, CDR1 is SGDLS and CDR2 YYNGEE. V lost 0 bases to trimming and J lost 8 bases, with 12 bases between them. CDR3 DNA: TGTGCCAGCAGCGTAGGACTACCCCCTGATGAGCAGTTCTTC. Protein sequence: CASSVGLPPDEQFF.

The rearrangement joins TRBV19 to TRBJ1-1; no clear D. CDR1 is LNHDA, CDR2 SQIVND, per germline (reference sequence). Trimming stripped 1 base from V and 7 bases from J, with 13 bases between. CDR3 length equals 14 residues. CDR3 residues: CASSIGGSGNEAFF. CDR3 bases: TGTGCCAGTAGTATAGGTGGCAGCGGAAATGAAGCTTTCTTT.

The J gene is TRBJ2-7, the V gene TRBV12-5; perhaps TRBD2 as D (6 bases). CDR3 length: 14 amino acids. Germline loops: CDR1 LGHNT, CDR2 FRNRAP. V gave up 0 bases and J gave up 7 bases, with 13 bases separating them. In DNA form, the CDR3 reads TGTGCTAGTGGTTTGGTACCCCCCGCGGGAGAGCAGTACTTC. Translating it yields CASGLVPPAGEQYF.

V and J are TRBV9 and TRBJ1-2, with D unclear. The CDR3 consists of 10 residues. The V end lost 6 bases, the J end lost 10 bases, and 10 bases lay between the germline ends. The germline V gene encodes CDR1 SGDLS and CDR2 YYNGEE. The CDR3 here is CASTGIDYTF. CDR3 DNA: TGTGCCAGCACGGGGATCGACTACACCTTC.

As to this clone: This CDR3 is also generated by other DNA sequences in the sample. V and J are TRBV18 and TRBJ2-2; 11 bases fit TRBD1. V lost 6 bases, J lost 0 bases, and 6 bases stayed unmatched. Looked up from germline, CDR1 is KGHSH and CDR2 is LQKENI. The CDR3 has 17 amino acids. In DNA, the CDR3 is TGTGCCAGCTCTCCCCGGGGACAGGGGGCGAACACCGGGGAGCTGTTTTTT. The encoded protein is CASSPRGQGANTGELFF. The complete variable domain, with remaining parts taken from reference TRBV18 and TRBJ2-2, reads NAGVMQNPRHLVRRRGQEARLRCSPMKGHSHVYWYRQLPEEGLKFMVYLQKENIIDESGMPKERFSAEFPKEGPSILRIQQVVRGDSAAYFCASSPRGQGANTGELFFGEGSRLTVL.

V and J are TRBV5-1 and TRBJ1-5; 8 nucleotides match TRBD1. This CDR3 is 14 amino acids long. The germline gives CDR1 SGHRS, CDR2 YFSETQ. V trimming: 4 bases; J trimming: 4 bases; junction bases outside the gene matches: 4. The CDR3 sequence is CASSTGDRNQPQHF. For the CDR3, the DNA is TGCGCCAGCAGCACAGGGGACAGGAATCAGCCCCAGCATTTT.

The chain uses TRBV18 and TRBJ2-1, with D tentatively TRBD2 (7 bases). Trimming shortened V by 3 bases and J by 7 bases, and 16 bases separated the two germline ends. The length of the CDR3 is 15 residues. Germline CDR1 KGHSH, CDR2 LQKENI. The CDR3 nucleotides are TGTGCCAGCTCACCTACCCGGGGGGCGGGGAATGAGCAGTTCTTC. It yields the protein CASSPTRGAGNEQFF.

J is TRBJ2-7 and V is TRBV6-2 or TRBV6-3; D is unclear. This CDR3 is 11 amino acids long. Germline V gives CDR1 MNHEY, CDR2 SVGEGT. The V end was cut by 5 bases, the J end by 4 bases, with 6 bases between. The CDR3 loop reads CASSHSYEQYF. The CDR3 region has the DNA TGTGCCAGCAGTCATAGTTACGAGCAGTACTTC.

The CDR3 coding sequence is TGTGCCAGCAGCTTCGGGACACACTACGAGCAGTACTTC. Translating it yields CASSFGTHYEQYF. This chain connects TRBV7-2 to TRBJ2-7; a possible D gene is TRBD1 (6 bases). The V end was cut by 3 bases, the J end by 3 bases, with 9 bases between. The CDR3 consists of 13 residues. Germline CDR1 reads SGHTA; CDR2 reads FQGNSA.